The rows below give T cell receptor beta chains drawn from one sample of a study of T cells in Graves' hyperthyroidism and ophthalmopathy. TCRdb called the multiplex PCR reads again in MiXCR, with one record for every CDR3 protein. The sample lists around 350,000 distinct CDR3 sequences, approximately 25% occurring once. The sample comprised blood. The receptors were sampled from a man aged 45 to 65 with Graves' hyperthyroidism. Each CDR3 is given with its conserved first and last residue. The D gene is left open where the match is weak. The size of a clone is reported for some rows only, either as once, few or many, or as a class for expanded clones.

TRBV7-9	-	TRBJ1-1	-	CASSFTGEAFF	TGTGCCAGCAGCTTTACCGGTGAAGCTTTCTTT
TRBV2	many	TRBJ1-1	-	CASILGMNTEAFF	TGTGCCAGCATCCTCGGAATGAACACTGAAGCTTTCTTT
TRBV4-1	few	TRBJ2-5	TRBD2	CASSQRGTSGRGGTGTQYF	TGCGCCAGCAGCCAGAGGGGGACTAGCGGGAGGGGGGGAACCGGGACCCAGTACTTC
TRBV7-3	few	TRBJ2-7	TRBD2	CASSWAGANEQYF	TGTGCCAGCAGCTGGGCGGGAGCTAACGAGCAGTACTTC
TRBV19	-	TRBJ2-1	TRBD1	CASSIDRGSYNEQFF	TGTGCCAGTAGTATCGACAGGGGCTCCTACAATGAGCAGTTCTTC
TRBV30	few	TRBJ2-7	-	CAWSVNSYEQYF	TGTGCCTGGAGTGTCAACTCCTACGAGCAGTACTTC
TRBV20-1	few	TRBJ2-1	TRBD2	CSARKPGTNTVNVEQFF	TGCAGTGCTAGAAAGCCGGGGACTAATACCGTCAATGTGGAGCAGTTCTTC
TRBV20-1	-	TRBJ1-1	-	CSANLQGFGAFF	TGCAGTGCCAACCTACAGGGCTTCGGAGCTTTCTTT
TRBV29-1	few	TRBJ2-5	TRBD1	CSVAGTGKETQYF	TGCAGCGTTGCAGGGACAGGGAAAGAGACCCAGTACTTC
TRBV4-1	-	TRBJ2-3	-	CASSQQGSDTQYF	TGCGCCAGCAGCCAGCAGGGGTCAGATACGCAGTATTTT
TRBV2	many	TRBJ2-2	-	CASSEVGGNTGELFF	TGTGCCAGCAGTGAAGTTGGGGGGAACACCGGGGAGCTGTTTTTT
TRBV11-2	many	TRBJ2-3	TRBD2	CASSKLPSGSTDTQYF	TGTGCCAGCAGTAAGCTGCCTAGCGGTAGCACAGATACGCAGTATTTT
TRBV4-2	-	TRBJ1-4	-	CAVAQGDEKLFF	TGTGCCGTCGCACAGGGTGACGAAAAACTGTTTTTT
TRBV11-2	many	TRBJ1-2	TRBD1	CASSLESGGAAGYTF	TGTGCCAGCAGCTTAGAATCAGGGGGCGCGGCCGGCTACACCTTC
TRBV28	many	TRBJ1-1	-	CASSFGATTEAFF	TGTGCCAGCAGTTTTGGGGCAACCACTGAAGCTTTCTTT
TRBV6-2/TRBV6-3	-	TRBJ2-2	-	CASSYSFSRLSLNTGELFF	TGTGCCAGCAGTTACTCGTTTTCCCGTCTTAGTTTGAACACCGGGGAGCTGTTTTTT
TRBV7-9	many	TRBJ2-5	-	CASSLSGRETQYF	TGTGCCAGCAGCTTGTCCGGGCGGGAGACCCAGTACTTC
TRBV28	many	TRBJ2-7	TRBD1	CASSLVRGRDEQYF	TGTGCCAGCAGTTTAGTCAGGGGGCGGGACGAGCAGTACTTC
TRBV6-5	-	TRBJ2-7	-	CASSYLGGSYEQYF	TGTGCCAGCAGTTACTTGGGAGGATCCTACGAGCAGTACTTC
TRBV11-1	-	TRBJ2-1	-	CASARDFGSYNEQFF	TGTGCCAGCGCCCGGGACTTCGGGTCCTACAATGAGCAGTTCTTC
TRBV2	-	TRBJ2-2	TRBD1	CAGGSNRDRGITGELFF	TGTGCCGGGGGTTCCAACCGGGACAGGGGGATCACCGGGGAGCTGTTTTTT
TRBV25-1	once	TRBJ2-7	TRBD2	CASSDNSGRAGEQYF	TGTGCCAGCAGTGACAATAGCGGGAGGGCCGGCGAGCAGTACTTC
TRBV3-1	-	TRBJ1-2	-	CASSQLALGYTF	TGTGCCAGCAGCCAATTGGCTCTTGGCTACACCTTC
TRBV20-1	few	TRBJ1-1	-	CSARRGAGGNTEAFF	TGCAGTGCTAGACGGGGGGCTGGTGGGAACACTGAAGCTTTCTTT
TRBV5-1	-	TRBJ2-1	TRBD1	CASTWDRGNEQFF	TGCGCCAGCACATGGGACAGGGGCAATGAGCAGTTCTTC
TRBV29-1	once	TRBJ2-5	-	CSVEDPRETQYF	TGCAGCGTTGAAGATCCCCGGGAGACCCAGTACTTC